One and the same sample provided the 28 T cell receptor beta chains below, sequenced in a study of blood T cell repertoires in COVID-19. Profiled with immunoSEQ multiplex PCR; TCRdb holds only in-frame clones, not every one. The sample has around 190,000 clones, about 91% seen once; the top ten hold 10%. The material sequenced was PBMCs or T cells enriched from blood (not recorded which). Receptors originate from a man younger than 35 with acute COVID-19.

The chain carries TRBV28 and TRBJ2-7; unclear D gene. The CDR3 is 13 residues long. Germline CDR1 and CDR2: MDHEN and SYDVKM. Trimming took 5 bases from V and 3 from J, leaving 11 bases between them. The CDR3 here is CASSRNADYEQYF. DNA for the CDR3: TGTGCCAGCAGTCGGAACGCGGACTACGAGCAGTACTTC.

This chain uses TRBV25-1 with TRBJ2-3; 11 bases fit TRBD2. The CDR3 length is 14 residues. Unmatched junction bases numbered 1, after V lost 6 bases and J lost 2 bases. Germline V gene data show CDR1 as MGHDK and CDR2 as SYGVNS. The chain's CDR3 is CASRGLADTDTQYF. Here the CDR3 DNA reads TGTGCCAGCAGGGGACTAGCGGACACAGATACGCAGTATTTT.

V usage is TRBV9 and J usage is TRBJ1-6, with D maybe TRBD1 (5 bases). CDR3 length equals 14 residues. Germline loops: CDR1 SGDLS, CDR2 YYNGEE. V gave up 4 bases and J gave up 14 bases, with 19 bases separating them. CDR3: CASSPASSGRTLHF. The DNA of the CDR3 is TGTGCCAGCAGCCCCGCGTCGTCAGGGAGGACCCTCCACTTT.

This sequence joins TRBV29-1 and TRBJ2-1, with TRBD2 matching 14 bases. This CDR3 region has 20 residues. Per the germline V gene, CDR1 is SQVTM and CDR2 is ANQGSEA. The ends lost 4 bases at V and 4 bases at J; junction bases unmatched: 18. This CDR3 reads CSVVGQTGTSGRLLYNEQFF. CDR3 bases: TGCAGCGTTGTTGGACAGACCGGGACTAGCGGGAGATTACTATACAATGAGCAGTTCTTC.

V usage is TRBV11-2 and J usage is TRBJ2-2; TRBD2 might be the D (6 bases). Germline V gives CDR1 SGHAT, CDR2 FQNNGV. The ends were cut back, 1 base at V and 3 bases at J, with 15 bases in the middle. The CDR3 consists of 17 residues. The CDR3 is CASSLGRGGKYTGELFF. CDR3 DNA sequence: TGTGCCAGCAGCTTAGGACGGGGCGGGAAGTACACCGGGGAGCTGTTTTTT.

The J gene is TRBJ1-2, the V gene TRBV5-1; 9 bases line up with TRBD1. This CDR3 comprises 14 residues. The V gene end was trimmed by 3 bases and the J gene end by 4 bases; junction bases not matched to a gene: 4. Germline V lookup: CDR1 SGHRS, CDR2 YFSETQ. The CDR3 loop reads CASSSRDRAYGYTF. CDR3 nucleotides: TGCGCCAGCAGCTCCCGGGACAGGGCCTATGGCTACACCTTC.

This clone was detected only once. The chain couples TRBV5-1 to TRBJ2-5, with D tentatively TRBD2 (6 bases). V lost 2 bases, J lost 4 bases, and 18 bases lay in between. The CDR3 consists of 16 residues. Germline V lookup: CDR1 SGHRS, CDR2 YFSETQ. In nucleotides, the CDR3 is TGCGCCAGCAGCTTTGGAACCCACGTGGGAGGAGAGACCCAGTACTTC. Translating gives CASSFGTHVGGETQYF. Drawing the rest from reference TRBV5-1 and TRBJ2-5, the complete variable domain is KAGVTQTPRYLIKTRGQQVTLSCSPISGHRSVSWYQQTPGQGLQFLFEYFSETQRNKGNFPGRFSGRQFSNSRSEMNVSTLELGDSALYLCASSFGTHVGGETQYFGPGTRLLVL.

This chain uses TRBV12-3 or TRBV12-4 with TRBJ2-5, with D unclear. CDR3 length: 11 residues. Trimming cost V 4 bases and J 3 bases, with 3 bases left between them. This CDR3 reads CASSSKETQYF. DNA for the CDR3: TGTGCCAGCAGTTCCAAAGAGACCCAGTACTTC.

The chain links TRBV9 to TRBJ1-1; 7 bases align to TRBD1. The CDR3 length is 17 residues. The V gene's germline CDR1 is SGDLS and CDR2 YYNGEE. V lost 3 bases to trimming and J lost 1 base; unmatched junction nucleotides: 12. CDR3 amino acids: CASSEVPGTATNTEAFF. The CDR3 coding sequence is TGTGCCAGCAGCGAGGTCCCAGGGACAGCAACGAACACTGAAGCTTTCTTT.

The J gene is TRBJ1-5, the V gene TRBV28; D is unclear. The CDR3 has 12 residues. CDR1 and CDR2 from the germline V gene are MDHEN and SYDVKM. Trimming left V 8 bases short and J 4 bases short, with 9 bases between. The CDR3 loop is CASRLQNQPQHF. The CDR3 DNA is TGTGCCAGCCGACTCCAGAATCAGCCCCAGCATTTT.

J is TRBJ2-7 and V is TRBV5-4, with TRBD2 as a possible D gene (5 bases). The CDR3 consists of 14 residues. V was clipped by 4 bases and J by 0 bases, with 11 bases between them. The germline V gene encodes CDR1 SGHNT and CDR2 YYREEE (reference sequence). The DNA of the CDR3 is TGTGCCAGCAGCCTAAGCGGAACCTCCTACGAGCAGTACTTC. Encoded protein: CASSLSGTSYEQYF.

Here the CDR3 reads CASSARGWGSEKLFF. The CDR3 bases are TGTGCCAGCAGCGCCAGGGGATGGGGGAGTGAAAAACTGTTTTTT. This chain uses TRBV9 with TRBJ1-4; D is perhaps TRBD1 (6 bases). The CDR3 is 15 amino acids. V was clipped by 3 bases and J by 7 bases, with 16 bases between them. CDR1 is SGDLS and CDR2 is YYNGEE in the germline V gene. The whole variable domain, remainder taken from reference TRBV9 and TRBJ1-4, is DSGVTQTPKHLITATGQRVTLRCSPRSGDLSVYWYQQSLDQGLQFLIQYYNGEERAKGNILERFSAQQFPDLHSELNLSSLELGDSALYFCASSARGWGSEKLFFGSGTQLSVL.

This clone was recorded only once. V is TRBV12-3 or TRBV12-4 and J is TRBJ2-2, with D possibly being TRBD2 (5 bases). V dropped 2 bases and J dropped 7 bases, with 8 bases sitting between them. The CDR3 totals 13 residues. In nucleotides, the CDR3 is TGTGCCAGCAGTTTACGGGCGGGCGGGGAGCTGTTTTTT. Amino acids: CASSLRAGGELFF.

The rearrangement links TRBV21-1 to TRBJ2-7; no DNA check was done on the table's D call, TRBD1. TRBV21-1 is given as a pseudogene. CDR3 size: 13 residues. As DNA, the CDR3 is TGTGCCATCACTCAGGTCAAGTCCTACGAGCAGTACTTC. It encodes CAITQVKSYEQYF.

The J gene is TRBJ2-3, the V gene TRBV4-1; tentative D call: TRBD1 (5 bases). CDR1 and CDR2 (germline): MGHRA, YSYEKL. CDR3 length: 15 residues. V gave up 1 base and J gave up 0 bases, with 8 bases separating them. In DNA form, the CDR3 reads TGCGCCAGCAGCCAAGGGACAACTAGCACAGATACGCAGTATTTT. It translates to CASSQGTTSTDTQYF.

The CDR3 loop is CSASVQGGTDTQYF. The CDR3 DNA is TGCAGTGCTAGTGTCCAGGGGGGCACAGATACGCAGTATTTT. V is TRBV20-1 and J is TRBJ2-3; TRBD1 matches at 7 bases. The CDR3 extends over 14 amino acids. The V and J ends lost 3 bases and 1 base, in that order; junction bases with no gene match: 4. Germline CDR1 DFQATT, CDR2 SNEGSKA (reference sequence).

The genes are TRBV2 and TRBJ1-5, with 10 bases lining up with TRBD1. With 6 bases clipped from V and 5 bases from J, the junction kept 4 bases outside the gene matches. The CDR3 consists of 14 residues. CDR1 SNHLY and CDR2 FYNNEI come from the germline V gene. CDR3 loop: CASSPGQGDQPQHF. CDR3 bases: TGTGCCAGCAGCCCCGGACAGGGGGATCAGCCCCAGCATTTT.

The CDR3 is CASSPRGASGIFNEQFF. CDR3 DNA: TGTGCCAGCAGTCCCCGGGGGGCTAGCGGGATCTTCAATGAGCAGTTCTTC. The rearrangement uses TRBV28 and TRBJ2-1, with 9 bases aligning to TRBD2. After removal of 5 bases from V and 6 bases from J, the junction contained 14 bases not matched to a gene. The CDR3 has 17 amino acids. CDR1 MDHEN and CDR2 SYDVKM come from the germline V gene.

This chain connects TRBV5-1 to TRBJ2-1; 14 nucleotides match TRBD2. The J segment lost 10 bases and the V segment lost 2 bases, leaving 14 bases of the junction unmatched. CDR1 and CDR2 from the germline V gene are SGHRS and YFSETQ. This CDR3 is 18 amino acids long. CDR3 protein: CASSFQVTGTSGSREQFF. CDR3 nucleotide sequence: TGCGCCAGCAGCTTCCAAGTAACGGGGACTAGCGGGAGCCGCGAGCAGTTCTTC.

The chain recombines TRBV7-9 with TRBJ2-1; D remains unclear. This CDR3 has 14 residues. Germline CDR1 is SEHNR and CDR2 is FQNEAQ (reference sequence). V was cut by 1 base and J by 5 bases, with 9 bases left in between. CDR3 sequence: CASSLGPRNNEQFF. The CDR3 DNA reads TGTGCCAGCAGCTTAGGGCCCCGAAACAATGAGCAGTTCTTC.

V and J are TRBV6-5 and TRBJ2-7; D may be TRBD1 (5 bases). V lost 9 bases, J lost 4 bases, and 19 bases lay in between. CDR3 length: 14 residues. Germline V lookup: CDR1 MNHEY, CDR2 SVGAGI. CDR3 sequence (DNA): TGTGCCAGTTCACAGGCTCCCTACACTTACGAGCAGTACTTC. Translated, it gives CASSQAPYTYEQYF.

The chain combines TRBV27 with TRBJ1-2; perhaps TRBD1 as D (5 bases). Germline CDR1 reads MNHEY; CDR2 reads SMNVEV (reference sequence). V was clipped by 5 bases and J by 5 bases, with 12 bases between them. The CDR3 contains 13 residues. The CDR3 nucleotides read TGTGCCAGCAGTGCCGGACGGACATATGGCTACACCTTC. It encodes CASSAGRTYGYTF.

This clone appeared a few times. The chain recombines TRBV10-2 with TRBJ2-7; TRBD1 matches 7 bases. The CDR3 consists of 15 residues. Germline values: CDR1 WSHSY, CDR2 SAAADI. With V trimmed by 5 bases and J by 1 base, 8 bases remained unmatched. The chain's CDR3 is CASSQRGLASYEQYF. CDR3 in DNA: TGCGCCAGCAGTCAGAGGGGGCTGGCGTCCTACGAGCAGTACTTC.

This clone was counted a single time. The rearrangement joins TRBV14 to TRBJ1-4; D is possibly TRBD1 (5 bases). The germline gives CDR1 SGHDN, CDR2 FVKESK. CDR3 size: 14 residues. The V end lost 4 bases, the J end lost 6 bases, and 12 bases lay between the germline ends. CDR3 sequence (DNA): TGTGCCAGCAGCCCCTGGGGGGGAGATGAAAAACTGTTTTTT. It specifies CASSPWGGDEKLFF.

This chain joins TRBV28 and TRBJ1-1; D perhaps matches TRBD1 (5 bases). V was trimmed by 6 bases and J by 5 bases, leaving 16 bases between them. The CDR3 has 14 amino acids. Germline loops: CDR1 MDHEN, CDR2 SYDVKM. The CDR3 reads CASSPSPGKTEAFF. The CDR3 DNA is TGTGCCAGCAGCCCTTCCCCAGGGAAAACTGAAGCTTTCTTT.

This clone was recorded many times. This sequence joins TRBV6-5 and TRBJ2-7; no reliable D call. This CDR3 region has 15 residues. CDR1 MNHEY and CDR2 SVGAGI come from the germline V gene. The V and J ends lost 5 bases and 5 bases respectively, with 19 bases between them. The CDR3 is CASSPDVRGNDEQYF. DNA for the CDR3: TGTGCCAGCAGTCCAGATGTTAGAGGTAACGACGAGCAGTACTTC.

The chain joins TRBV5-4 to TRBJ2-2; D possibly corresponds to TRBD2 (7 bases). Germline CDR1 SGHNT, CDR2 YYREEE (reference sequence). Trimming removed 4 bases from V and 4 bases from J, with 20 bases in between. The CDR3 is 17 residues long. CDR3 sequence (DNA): TGTGCCAGCAGCCCCGGGGGGCGACATTCGGGCACCGGGGAGCTGTTTTTT. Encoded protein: CASSPGGRHSGTGELFF. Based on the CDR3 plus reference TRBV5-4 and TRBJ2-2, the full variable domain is ETGVTQSPTHLIKTRGQQVTLRCSSQSGHNTVSWYQQALGQGPQFIFQYYREEENGRGNFPPRFSGLQFPNYSSELNVNALELDDSALYLCASSPGGRHSGTGELFFGEGSRLTVL.

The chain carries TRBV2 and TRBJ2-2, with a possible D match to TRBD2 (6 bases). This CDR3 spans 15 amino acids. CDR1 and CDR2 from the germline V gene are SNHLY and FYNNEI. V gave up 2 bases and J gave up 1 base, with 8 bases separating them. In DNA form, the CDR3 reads TGTGCCAGCAGTGAATGGAGGGGGAACACCGGGGAGCTGTTTTTT. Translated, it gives CASSEWRGNTGELFF. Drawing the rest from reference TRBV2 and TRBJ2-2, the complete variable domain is EPEVTQTPSHQVTQMGQEVILRCVPISNHLYFYWYRQILGQKVEFLVSFYNNEISEKSEIFDDQFSVERPDGSNFTLKIRSTKLEDSAMYFCASSEWRGNTGELFFGEGSRLTVL.